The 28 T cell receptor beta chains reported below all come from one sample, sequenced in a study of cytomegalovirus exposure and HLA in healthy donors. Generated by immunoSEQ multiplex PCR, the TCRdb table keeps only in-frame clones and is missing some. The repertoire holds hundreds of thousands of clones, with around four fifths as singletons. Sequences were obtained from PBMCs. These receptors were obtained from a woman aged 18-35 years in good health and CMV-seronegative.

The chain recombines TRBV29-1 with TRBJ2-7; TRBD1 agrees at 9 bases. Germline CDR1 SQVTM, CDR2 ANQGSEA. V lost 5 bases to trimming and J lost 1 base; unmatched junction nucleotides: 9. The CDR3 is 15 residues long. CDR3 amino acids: CSVRKGTGRSYEQYF. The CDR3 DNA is TGCAGCGTTAGAAAAGGGACAGGGAGGTCCTACGAGCAGTACTTC.

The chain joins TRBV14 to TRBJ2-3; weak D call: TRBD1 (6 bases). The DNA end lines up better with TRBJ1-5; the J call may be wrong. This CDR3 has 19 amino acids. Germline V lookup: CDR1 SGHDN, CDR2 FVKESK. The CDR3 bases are TGTGCCAGCAGCCAATTCGCCGGGCTCCGGGGGGCCCTTGCGGGAGAACAGCATTTT. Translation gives CASSQFAGLRGALAGEQHF.

The CDR3 reads CASSIGSGGSSYNSPLHF. CDR3 in DNA: TGTGCCAGTAGTATTGGTTCAGGGGGAAGCTCCTATAATTCACCCCTCCACTTT. The chain is built from TRBV19 and TRBJ1-6, with 7 bases identical to TRBD1. With V trimmed by 3 bases and J by 0 bases, 8 bases remained unmatched. Per the germline V gene, CDR1 is LNHDA and CDR2 is SQIVND (reference sequence). The CDR3 is 18 residues long.

The CDR3: CASTPGTSGSNEQFF. The CDR3 DNA follows: TGTGCCAGCACTCCCGGGACTAGCGGGAGTAATGAGCAGTTCTTC. V usage is TRBV27 and J usage is TRBJ2-1, with 14 bases lining up with TRBD2. Germline loops: CDR1 MNHEY, CDR2 SMNVEV (reference sequence). This CDR3 comprises 15 residues. Trimming at V came to 7 bases and at J to 7 bases, leaving 6 bases not matched to a gene.

CDR3 region: CASKQGGLNTQYF. CDR3 coding DNA: TGTGCCAGCAAACAGGGGGGACTAAATACGCAGTATTTT. V and J are TRBV27 and TRBJ2-3, with a tentative D call TRBD1 (8 bases). The CDR3 is made up of 13 amino acids. Trimming shortened V by 7 bases and J by 7 bases, and 15 bases separated the two germline ends. Germline lookup yields CDR1 MNHEY and CDR2 SMNVEV (reference sequence).

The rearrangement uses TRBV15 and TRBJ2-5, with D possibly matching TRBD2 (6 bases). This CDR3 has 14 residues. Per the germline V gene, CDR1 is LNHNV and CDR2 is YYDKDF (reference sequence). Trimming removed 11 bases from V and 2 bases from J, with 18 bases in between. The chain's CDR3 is CASRAGPRQETQYF. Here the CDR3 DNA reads TGTGCCTCAAGAGCGGGCCCGAGACAAGAGACCCAGTACTTC.

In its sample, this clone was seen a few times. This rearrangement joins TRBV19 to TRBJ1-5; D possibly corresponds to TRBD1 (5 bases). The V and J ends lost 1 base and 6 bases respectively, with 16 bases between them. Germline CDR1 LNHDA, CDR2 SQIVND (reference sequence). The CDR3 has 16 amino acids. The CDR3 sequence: CASSIGVGGGFQPQHF. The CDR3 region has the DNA TGTGCCAGTAGTATAGGGGTAGGCGGGGGGTTTCAGCCCCAGCATTTT.

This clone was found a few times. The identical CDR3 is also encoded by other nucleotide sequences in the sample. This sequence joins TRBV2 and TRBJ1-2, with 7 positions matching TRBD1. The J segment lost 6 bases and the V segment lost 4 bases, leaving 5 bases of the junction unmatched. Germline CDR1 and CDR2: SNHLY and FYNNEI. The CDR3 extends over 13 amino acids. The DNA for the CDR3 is TGTGCCAGCAGTGGTCAGGGGGGCGATGGCTACACCTTC. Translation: CASSGQGGDGYTF.

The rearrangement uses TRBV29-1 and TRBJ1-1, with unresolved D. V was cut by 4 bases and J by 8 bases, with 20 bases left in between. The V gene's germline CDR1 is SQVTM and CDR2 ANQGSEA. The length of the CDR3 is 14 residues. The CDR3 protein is CSVAGRILYTEAFF. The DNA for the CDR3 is TGCAGCGTTGCAGGCCGGATCCTTTATACCGAAGCTTTCTTT.

CDR3 coding DNA: TGTGCCACCAGCAGAGGTGTCGGTCCGAACACTGAAGCTTTCTTT. Protein: CATSRGVGPNTEAFF. The rearrangement uses TRBV15 and TRBJ1-1, with D unresolved. Looked up from germline, CDR1 is LNHNV and CDR2 is YYDKDF (reference sequence). V shed 1 base and J shed 1 base, with 10 bases lying between them. The CDR3 spans 15 residues.

The CDR3: CASSPTGTGLNGYTF. The CDR3 nucleotides are TGTGCCAGCAGTCCTACGGGGACAGGGCTGAATGGCTACACCTTC. The gene calls are TRBV6-5 and TRBJ1-2; 9 nucleotides agree with TRBD1. Germline V gene sequence: CDR1 MNHEY, CDR2 SVGAGI. The CDR3 loop spans 15 amino acids. J was trimmed by 6 bases and V by 5 bases; bases with no gene match: 10.

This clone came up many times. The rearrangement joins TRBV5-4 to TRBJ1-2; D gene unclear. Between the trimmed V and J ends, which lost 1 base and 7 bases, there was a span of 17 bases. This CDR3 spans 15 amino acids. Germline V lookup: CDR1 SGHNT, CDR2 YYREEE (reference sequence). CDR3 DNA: TGTGCCAGCAGCTTGCTTGGGAGAGGAGACGGTGGCTACACCTTC. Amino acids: CASSLLGRGDGGYTF.

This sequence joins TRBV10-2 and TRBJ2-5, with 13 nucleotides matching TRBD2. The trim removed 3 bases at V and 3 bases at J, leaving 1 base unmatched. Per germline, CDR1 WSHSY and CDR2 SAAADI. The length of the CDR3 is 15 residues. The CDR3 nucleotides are TGCGCCAGCAGTGACGGACTAGCGGGGGAAGAGACCCAGTACTTC. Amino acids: CASSDGLAGEETQYF.

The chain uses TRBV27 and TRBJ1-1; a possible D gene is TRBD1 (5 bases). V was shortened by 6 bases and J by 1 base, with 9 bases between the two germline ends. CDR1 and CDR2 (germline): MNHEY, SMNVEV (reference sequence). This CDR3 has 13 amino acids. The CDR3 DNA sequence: TGTGCCAGCAGAAGACAGACGAACACTGAAGCTTTCTTT. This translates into CASRRQTNTEAFF.

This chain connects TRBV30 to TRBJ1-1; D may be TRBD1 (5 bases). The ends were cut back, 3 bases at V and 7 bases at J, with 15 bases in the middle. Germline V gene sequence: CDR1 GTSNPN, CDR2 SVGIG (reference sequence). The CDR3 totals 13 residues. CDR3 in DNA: TGTGCCTGGAGGGGGACGGGGTTGGGTGAAGCTTTCTTT. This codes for CAWRGTGLGEAFF.

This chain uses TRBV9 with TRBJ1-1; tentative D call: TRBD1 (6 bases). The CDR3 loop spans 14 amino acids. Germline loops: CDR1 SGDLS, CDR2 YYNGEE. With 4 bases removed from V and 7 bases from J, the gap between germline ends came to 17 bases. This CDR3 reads CASSPSWGLSEAFF. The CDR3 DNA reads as TGTGCCAGCAGCCCGTCCTGGGGGCTGAGTGAAGCTTTCTTT.

The CDR3 protein is CASSHRGARAPPFYTF. CDR3 nucleotides: TGCGCCAGCAGCCACCGCGGGGCGCGGGCTCCCCCGTTCTACACCTTC. The chain is built from TRBV4-1 and TRBJ1-2, with D maybe TRBD1 (5 bases). From germline, CDR1 is MGHRA and CDR2 YSYEKL. V gave up 3 bases and J gave up 10 bases, with 24 bases separating them. The CDR3 totals 16 residues.

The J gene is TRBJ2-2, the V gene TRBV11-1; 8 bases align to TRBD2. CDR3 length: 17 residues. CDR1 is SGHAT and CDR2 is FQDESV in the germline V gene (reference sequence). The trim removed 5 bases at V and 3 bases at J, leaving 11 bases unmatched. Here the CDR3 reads CASSRGRSGGDTGELFF. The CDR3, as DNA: TGTGCCAGCAGCCGGGGTAGGAGCGGGGGTGACACCGGGGAGCTGTTTTTT.

CDR3 coding DNA: TGTGCCAGCAGCATACTTCTGTTCGGGAAGGAAGCTTTCTTT. This codes for CASSILLFGKEAFF. The gene calls are TRBV7-2 and TRBJ1-1; D unresolved. The CDR3 has 14 residues. Trimming removed 5 bases at V and 8 bases at J, with 18 bases between. Germline V gives CDR1 SGHTA, CDR2 FQGNSA.

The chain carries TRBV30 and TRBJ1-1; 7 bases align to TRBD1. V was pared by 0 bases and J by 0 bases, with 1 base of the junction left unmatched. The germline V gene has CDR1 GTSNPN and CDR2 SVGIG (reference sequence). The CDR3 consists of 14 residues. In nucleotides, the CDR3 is TGTGCCTGGAGTGTAGGACAGGTGAACACTGAAGCTTTCTTT. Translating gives CAWSVGQVNTEAFF.

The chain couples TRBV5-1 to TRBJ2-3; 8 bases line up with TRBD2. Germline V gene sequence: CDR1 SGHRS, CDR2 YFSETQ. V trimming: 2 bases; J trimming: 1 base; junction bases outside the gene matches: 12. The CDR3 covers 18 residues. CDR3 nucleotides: TGCGCCAGCAGCTTTGGAGCGGGAGACGGGCCAGGCACAGATACGCAGTATTTT. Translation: CASSFGAGDGPGTDTQYF. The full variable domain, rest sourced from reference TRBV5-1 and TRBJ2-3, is KAGVTQTPRYLIKTRGQQVTLSCSPISGHRSVSWYQQTPGQGLQFLFEYFSETQRNKGNFPGRFSGRQFSNSRSEMNVSTLELGDSALYLCASSFGAGDGPGTDTQYFGPGTRLTVL.

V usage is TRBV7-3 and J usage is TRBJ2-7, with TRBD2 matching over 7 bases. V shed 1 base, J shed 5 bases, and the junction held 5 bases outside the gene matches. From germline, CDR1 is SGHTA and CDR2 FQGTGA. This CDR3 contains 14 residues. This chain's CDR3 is CASSLNAGADEQYF. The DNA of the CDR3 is TGTGCCAGCAGCTTAAACGCGGGAGCAGACGAGCAGTACTTC. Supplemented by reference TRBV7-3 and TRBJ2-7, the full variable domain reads GAGVSQTPSNKVTEKGKYVELRCDPISGHTALYWYRQSLGQGPEFLIYFQGTGAADDSGLPNDRFFAVRPEGSVSTLKIQRTERGDSAVYLCASSLNAGADEQYFGPGTRLTVT.

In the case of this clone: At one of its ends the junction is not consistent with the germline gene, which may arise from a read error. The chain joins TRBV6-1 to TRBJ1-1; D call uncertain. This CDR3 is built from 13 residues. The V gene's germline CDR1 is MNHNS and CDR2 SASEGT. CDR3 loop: CASSELGGADWCF. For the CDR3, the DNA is TGTGCCAGCAGTGAATTGGGAGGAGCCGACTGGTGCTTT.

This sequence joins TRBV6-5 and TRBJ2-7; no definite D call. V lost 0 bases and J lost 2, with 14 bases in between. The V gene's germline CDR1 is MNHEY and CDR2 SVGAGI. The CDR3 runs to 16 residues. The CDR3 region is CASSYSDRSPAYEQYF. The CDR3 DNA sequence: TGTGCCAGCAGTTACTCGGACCGCTCCCCCGCCTACGAGCAGTACTTC.

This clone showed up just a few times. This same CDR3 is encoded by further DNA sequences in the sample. CDR3 nucleotides: TGCGCCAGCAGCTTGGAGCTGAACTATGGCTACACCTTC. This sequence encodes CASSLELNYGYTF. The chain joins TRBV5-1 to TRBJ1-2; no definite D call. The CDR3 is 13 residues long. CDR1 is SGHRS, CDR2 YFSETQ, per germline. V was trimmed by 0 bases and J by 2 bases, leaving 5 bases between them.

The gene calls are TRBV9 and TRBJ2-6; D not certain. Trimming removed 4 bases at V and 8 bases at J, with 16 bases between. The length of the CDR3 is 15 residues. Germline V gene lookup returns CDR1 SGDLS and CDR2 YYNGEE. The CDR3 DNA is TGTGCCAGCAGCCCGCACTCCGGCCCCTCCAACGTCCTGACTTTC. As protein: CASSPHSGPSNVLTF.

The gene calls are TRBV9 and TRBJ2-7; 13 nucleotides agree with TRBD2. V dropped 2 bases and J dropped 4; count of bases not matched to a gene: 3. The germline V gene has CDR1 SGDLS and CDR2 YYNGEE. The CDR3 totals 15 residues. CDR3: CASSVGTSGNYEQYF. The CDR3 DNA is TGTGCCAGCAGCGTCGGGACTAGCGGGAATTACGAGCAGTACTTC.

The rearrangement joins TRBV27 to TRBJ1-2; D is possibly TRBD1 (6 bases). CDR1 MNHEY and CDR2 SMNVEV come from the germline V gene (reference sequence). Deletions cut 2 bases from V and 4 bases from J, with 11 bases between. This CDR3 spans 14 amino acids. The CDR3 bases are TGTGCCAGCAGTTTACAGGGGAATGGCTATGGCTACACCTTC. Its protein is CASSLQGNGYGYTF.